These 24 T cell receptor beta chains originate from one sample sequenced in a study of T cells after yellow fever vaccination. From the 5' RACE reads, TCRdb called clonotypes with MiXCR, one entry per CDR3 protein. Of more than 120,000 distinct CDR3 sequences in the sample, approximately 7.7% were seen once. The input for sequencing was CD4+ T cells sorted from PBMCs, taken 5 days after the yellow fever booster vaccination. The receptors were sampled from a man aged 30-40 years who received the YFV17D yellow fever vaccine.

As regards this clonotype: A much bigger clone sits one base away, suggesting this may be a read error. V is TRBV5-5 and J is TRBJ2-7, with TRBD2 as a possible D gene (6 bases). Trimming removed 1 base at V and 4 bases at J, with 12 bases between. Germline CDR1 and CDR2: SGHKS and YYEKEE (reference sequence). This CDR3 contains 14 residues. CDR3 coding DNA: TGTGCCAGCAGCTTGCTGCCGGGAGATTACGAGCAGTACTTC. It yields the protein CASSLLPGDYEQYF.

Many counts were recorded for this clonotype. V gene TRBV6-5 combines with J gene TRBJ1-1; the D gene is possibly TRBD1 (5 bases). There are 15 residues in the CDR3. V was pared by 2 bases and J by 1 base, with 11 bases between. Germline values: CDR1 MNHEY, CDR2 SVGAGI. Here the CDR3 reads CASSYGGGANTEAFF. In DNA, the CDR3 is TGTGCCAGCAGTTACGGCGGGGGTGCGAACACTGAAGCTTTCTTT.

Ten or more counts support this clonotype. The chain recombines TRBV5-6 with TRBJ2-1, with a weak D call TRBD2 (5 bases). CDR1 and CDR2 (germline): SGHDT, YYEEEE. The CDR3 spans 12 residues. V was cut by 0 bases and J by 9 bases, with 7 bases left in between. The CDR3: CASSLGRGEQFF. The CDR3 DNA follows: TGTGCCAGCAGCTTGGGCCGGGGTGAGCAGTTCTTC.

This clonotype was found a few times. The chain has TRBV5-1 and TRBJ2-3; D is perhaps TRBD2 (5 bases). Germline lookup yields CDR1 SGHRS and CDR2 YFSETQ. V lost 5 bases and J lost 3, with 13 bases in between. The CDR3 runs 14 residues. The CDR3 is CASSPTIPTDTQYF. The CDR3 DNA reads TGCGCCAGCAGTCCGACTATCCCTACAGATACGCAGTATTTT.

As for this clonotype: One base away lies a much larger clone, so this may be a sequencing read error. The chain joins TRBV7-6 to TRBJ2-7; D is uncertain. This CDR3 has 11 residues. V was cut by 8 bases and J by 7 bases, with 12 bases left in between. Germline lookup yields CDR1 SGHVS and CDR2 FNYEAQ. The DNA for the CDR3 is TGTGCCAGCGGTCATGGAAGGGAGCAGTACTTC. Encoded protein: CASGHGREQYF.

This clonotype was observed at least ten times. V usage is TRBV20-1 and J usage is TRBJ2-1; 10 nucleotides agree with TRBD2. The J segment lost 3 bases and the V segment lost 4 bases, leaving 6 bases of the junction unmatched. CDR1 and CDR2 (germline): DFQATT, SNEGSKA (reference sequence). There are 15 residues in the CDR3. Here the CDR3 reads CSATTGTSVYNEQFF. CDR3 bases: TGCAGTGCTACTACCGGGACTAGCGTCTACAATGAGCAGTTCTTC.

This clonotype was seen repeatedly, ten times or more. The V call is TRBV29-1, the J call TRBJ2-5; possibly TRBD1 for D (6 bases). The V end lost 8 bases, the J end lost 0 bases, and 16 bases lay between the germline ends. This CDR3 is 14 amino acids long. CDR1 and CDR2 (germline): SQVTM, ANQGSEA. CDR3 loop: CSTLDRLNQETQYF. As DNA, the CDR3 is TGCAGCACGTTGGACAGACTAAACCAAGAGACCCAGTACTTC.

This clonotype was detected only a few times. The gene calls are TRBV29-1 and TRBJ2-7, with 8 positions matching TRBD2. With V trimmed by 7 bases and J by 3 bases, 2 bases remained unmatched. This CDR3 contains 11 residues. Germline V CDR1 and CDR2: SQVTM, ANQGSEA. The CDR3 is CSAGGHYEQYF. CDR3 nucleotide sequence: TGCAGCGCGGGAGGGCACTACGAGCAGTACTTC.

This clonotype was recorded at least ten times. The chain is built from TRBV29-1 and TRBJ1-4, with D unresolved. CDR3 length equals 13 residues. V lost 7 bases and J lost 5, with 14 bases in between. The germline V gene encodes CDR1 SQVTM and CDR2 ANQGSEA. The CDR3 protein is CSANSGPNEKLFF. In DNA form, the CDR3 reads TGCAGCGCGAACAGTGGGCCAAATGAAAAACTGTTTTTT. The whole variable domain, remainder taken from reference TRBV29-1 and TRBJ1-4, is SAVISQKPSRDICQRGTSLTIQCQVDSQVTMMFWYRQQPGQSLTLIATANQGSEATYESGFVIDKFPISRPNLTFSTLTVSNMSPEDSSIYLCSANSGPNEKLFFGSGTQLSVL.

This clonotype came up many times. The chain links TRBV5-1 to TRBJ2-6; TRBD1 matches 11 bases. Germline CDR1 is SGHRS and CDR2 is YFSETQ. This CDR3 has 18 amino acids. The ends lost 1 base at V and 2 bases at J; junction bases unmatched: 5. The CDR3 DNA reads TGCGCCAGCAGCTTGTTGGCGGGACAGGGGGCTGGGGCCAACGTCCTGACTTTC. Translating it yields CASSLLAGQGAGANVLTF.

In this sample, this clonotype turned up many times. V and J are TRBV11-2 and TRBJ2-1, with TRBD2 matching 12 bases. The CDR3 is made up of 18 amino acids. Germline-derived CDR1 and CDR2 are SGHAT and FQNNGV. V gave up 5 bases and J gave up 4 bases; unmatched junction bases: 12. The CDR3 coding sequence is TGTGCCAGCAGCAACGCTCGGACTAGCGGGGTGGAGTACAATGAGCAGTTCTTC. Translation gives CASSNARTSGVEYNEQFF.

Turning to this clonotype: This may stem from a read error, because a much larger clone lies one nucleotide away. In nucleotides, the CDR3 is TGTGCCAGCTCACCACTCCGGCGGGAGGGGGTCGCATATACGCAGTATTTT. This codes for CASSPLRREGVAYTQYF. The V call is TRBV18, the J call TRBJ2-3, with TRBD2 matching over 9 bases. Looked up from germline, CDR1 is KGHSH and CDR2 is LQKENI. J gave up 7 bases and V 1 base, and 12 bases lay outside the gene matches. CDR3 length: 17 amino acids.

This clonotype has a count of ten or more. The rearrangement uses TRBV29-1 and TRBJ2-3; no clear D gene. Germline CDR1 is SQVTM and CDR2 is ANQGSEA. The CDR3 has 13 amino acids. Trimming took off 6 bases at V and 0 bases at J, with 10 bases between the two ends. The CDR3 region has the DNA TGCAGCGTCCTGGACCTAAGCACAGATACGCAGTATTTT. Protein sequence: CSVLDLSTDTQYF.

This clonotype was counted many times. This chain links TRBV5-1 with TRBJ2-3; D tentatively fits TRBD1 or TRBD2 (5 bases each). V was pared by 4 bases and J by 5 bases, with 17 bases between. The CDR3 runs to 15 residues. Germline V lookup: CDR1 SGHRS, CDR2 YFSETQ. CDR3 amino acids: CASSGSGTRGDTQYF. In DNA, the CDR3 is TGCGCCAGCAGCGGATCCGGGACCCGGGGAGATACGCAGTATTTT. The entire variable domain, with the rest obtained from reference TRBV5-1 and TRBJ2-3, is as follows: KAGVTQTPRYLIKTRGQQVTLSCSPISGHRSVSWYQQTPGQGLQFLFEYFSETQRNKGNFPGRFSGRQFSNSRSEMNVSTLELGDSALYLCASSGSGTRGDTQYFGPGTRLTVL.

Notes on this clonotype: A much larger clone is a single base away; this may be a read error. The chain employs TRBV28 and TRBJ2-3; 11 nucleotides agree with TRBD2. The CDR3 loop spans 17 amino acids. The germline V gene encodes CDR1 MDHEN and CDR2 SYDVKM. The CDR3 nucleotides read TGTGCCATCAGTTTTGATCTAGCGGGAGGAGGAACAGATACGCAGTATTTT. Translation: CAISFDLAGGGTDTQYF.

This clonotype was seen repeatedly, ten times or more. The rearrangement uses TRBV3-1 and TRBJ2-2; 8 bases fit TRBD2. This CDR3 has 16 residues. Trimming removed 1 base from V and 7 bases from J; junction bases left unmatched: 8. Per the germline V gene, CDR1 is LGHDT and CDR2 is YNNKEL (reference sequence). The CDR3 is CASSQVAGNYGGELFF. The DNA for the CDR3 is TGTGCCAGCAGCCAAGTAGCGGGAAATTACGGCGGGGAGCTGTTTTTT.

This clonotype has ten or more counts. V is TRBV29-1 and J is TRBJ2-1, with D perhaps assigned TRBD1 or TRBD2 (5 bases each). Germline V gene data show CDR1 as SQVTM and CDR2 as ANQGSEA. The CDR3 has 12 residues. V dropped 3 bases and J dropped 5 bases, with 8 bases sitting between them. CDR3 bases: TGCAGCGTTGACCGAGGGGACAATGAGCAGTTCTTC. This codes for CSVDRGDNEQFF.

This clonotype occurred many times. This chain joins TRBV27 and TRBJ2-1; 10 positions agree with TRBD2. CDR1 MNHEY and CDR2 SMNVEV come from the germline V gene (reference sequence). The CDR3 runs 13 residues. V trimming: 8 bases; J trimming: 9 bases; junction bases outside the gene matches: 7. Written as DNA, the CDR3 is TGTGCCAGCCGAAGACTAGCGGGTGGTGAGCAGTTCTTC. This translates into CASRRLAGGEQFF.

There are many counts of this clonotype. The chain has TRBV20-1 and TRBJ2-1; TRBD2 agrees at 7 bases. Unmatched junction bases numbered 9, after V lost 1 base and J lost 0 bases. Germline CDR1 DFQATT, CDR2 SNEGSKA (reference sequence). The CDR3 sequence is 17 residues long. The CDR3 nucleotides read TGCAGTGCTAGAGTCTCCGGCGCTAGCGGCTCCTACAATGAGCAGTTCTTC. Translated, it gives CSARVSGASGSYNEQFF.

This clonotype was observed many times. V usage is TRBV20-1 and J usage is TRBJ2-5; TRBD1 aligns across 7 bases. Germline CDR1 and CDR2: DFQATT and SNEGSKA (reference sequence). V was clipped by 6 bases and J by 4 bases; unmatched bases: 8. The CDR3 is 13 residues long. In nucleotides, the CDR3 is TGCAGTGCCTGGCCACGACAGGGAGAGACCCAGTACTTC. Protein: CSAWPRQGETQYF.

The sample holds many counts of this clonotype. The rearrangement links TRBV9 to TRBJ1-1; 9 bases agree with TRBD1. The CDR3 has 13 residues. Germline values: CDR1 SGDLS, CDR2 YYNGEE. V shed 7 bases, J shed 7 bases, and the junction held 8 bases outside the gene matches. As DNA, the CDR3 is TGTGCCAGCGGTAGGGACAGGGCGGTTGAAGCTTTCTTT. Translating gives CASGRDRAVEAFF.

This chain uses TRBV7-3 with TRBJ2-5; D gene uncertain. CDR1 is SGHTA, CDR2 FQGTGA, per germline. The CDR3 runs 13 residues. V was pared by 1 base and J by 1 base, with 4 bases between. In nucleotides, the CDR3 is TGTGCCAGCAGCTTAAACATCCAAGAGACCCAGTACTTC. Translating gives CASSLNIQETQYF.

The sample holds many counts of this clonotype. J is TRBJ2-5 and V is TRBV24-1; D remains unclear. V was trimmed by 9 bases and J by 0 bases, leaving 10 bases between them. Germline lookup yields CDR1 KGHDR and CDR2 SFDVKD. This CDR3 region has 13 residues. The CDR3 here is CATPRGDQETQYF. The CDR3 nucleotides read TGTGCCACCCCCCGCGGCGACCAAGAGACCCAGTACTTC.

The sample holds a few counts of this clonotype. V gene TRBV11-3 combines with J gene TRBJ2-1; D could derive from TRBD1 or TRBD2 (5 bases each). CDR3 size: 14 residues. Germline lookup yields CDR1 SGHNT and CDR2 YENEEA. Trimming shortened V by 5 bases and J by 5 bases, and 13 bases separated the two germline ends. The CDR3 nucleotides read TGTGCCAGCAGCGAGAGGGGCGGCGACAATGAGCAGTTCTTC. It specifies CASSERGGDNEQFF.